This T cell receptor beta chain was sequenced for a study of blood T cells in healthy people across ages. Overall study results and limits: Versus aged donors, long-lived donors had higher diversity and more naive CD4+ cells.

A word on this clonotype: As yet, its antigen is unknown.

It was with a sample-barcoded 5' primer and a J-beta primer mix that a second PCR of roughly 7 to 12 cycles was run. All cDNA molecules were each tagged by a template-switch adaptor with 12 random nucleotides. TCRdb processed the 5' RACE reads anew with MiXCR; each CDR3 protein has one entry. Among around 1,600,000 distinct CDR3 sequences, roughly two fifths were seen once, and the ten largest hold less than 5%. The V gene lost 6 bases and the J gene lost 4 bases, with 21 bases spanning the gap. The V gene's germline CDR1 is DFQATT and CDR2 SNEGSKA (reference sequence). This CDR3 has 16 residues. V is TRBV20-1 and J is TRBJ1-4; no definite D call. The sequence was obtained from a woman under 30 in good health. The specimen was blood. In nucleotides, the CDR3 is TGCAGTGCAACTAGAGGCAGCGCGCCATATAATGAAAAACTGTTTTTT. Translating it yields CSATRGSAPYNEKLFF.